This entry lists 18 T cell receptor beta chains sequenced from one sample in a study of blood T cell repertoires in COVID-19 (dated by TCRdb to 2019 to 2021). The library was built by means of the immunoSEQ multiplex PCR assay. The source is immuneACCESS, and TCRdb retained only in-frame sequences with V and J called. Part of the clones is not carried over; for the studies checked, unresolved V genes explain less than half of this, and the remainder is unexplained. The sample data list about 70,000 clones, and about 80% of these were observed just once. 15% to 20% of the sample rests with the top ten. Input material: peripheral blood. The source of these receptors is a man in his 70s who had recovered from COVID-19.

The chain recombines TRBV7-2 with TRBJ1-3; 7 bases align to TRBD1. The CDR3 has 15 residues. Germline V gene sequence: CDR1 SGHTA, CDR2 FQGNSA. Trimming at V came to 5 bases and at J to 1 base, leaving 5 bases not matched to a gene. The CDR3: CASSPLTGSGNTIYF. The CDR3 DNA follows: TGTGCCAGCAGCCCACTGACAGGGTCTGGAAACACCATATATTTT.

This clone came up once. The chain joins TRBV3-1 (or the pseudogene TRBV3-2) to TRBJ1-2; D might be TRBD1 (6 bases). Trimming shortened V by 3 bases and J by 0 bases, and 11 bases separated the two germline ends. The CDR3 runs to 15 residues. From germline, CDR1 is LGHDT and CDR2 YNNKEL (reference sequence). The CDR3 is CASSQRQVANYGYTF. The DNA for the CDR3 is TGTGCCAGCAGCCAGAGACAGGTTGCTAACTATGGCTACACCTTC.

The chain couples TRBV5-4 to TRBJ2-5; possibly TRBD2 for D (5 bases). The CDR3 totals 18 residues. The ends were cut back, 0 bases at V and 2 bases at J, with 20 bases in the middle. The germline V gene encodes CDR1 SGHNT and CDR2 YYREEE (reference sequence). The CDR3 coding sequence is TGTGCCAGCAGCTTGGCCATATTGAGACCCCGGGGTCAAGAGACCCAGTACTTC. Residues: CASSLAILRPRGQETQYF.

The V gene is TRBV30, the J gene TRBJ1-2, with D perhaps matching TRBD1 (5 bases). Between the trimmed V and J ends, which lost 5 bases and 7 bases, there was a span of 11 bases. The CDR3 runs to 11 residues. CDR1 and CDR2 from the germline V gene are GTSNPN and SVGIG (reference sequence). CDR3 DNA: TGTGCCTGGGGGACCGACAGTGGCTACACCTTC. Translating gives CAWGTDSGYTF.

The CDR3 nucleotides are TGTGCCACCAGCGCCCAGGCGCGCGGGGCCTACAATGAGCAGTTCTTC. This sequence encodes CATSAQARGAYNEQFF. This chain connects TRBV15 to TRBJ2-1, with D possibly matching TRBD2 (6 bases). This CDR3 is built from 16 residues. V dropped 5 bases and J dropped 2 bases, with 16 bases sitting between them. Per the germline V gene, CDR1 is LNHNV and CDR2 is YYDKDF (reference sequence).

The chain recombines TRBV27 with TRBJ2-1; 10 nucleotides agree with TRBD2. The CDR3 covers 15 residues. Germline loops: CDR1 MNHEY, CDR2 SMNVEV (reference sequence). V shed 5 bases, J shed 6 bases, and the junction held 7 bases outside the gene matches. CDR3 sequence reads: CASSPRLAGLNEQFF. The DNA for the CDR3 is TGTGCCAGCAGTCCTCGACTAGCGGGTCTCAATGAGCAGTTCTTC.

The sample holds a few counts of this clone. The rearrangement uses TRBV6-1 and TRBJ1-2, with D possibly being TRBD1 (6 bases). Trimming pared 3 bases from V and 3 bases from J, leaving 14 bases between. CDR1 and CDR2 from the germline V gene are MNHNS and SASEGT. The CDR3 extends over 15 amino acids. The CDR3 DNA reads as TGTGCCAGCAGTGAGGGGACATCCGACTACTATGGCTACACCTTC. Amino acid sequence: CASSEGTSDYYGYTF.

The rearrangement links TRBV11-2 to TRBJ1-4, with TRBD1 matching 7 bases. The V segment lost 5 bases and the J segment 8 bases; nucleotides outside the gene matches: 11. This CDR3 contains 15 residues. Germline lookup yields CDR1 SGHAT and CDR2 FQNNGV. For the CDR3, the DNA is TGTGCCAGCAGCAATAAGGGGGCGTTTAGGGAAAAACTGTTTTTT. The encoded protein is CASSNKGAFREKLFF. Full variable domain (rest looked up from reference TRBV11-2 and TRBJ1-4): EAGVAQSPRYKIIEKRQSVAFWCNPISGHATLYWYQQILGQGPKLLIQFQNNGVVDDSQLPKDRFSAERLKGVDSTLKIQPAKLEDSAVYLCASSNKGAFREKLFFGSGTQLSVL.

This sequence joins TRBV5-6 and TRBJ1-3, with D tentatively TRBD1 (6 bases). The V gene's germline CDR1 is SGHDT and CDR2 YYEEEE. CDR3 length: 17 amino acids. V was trimmed by 4 bases and J by 4 bases, leaving 21 bases between them. The CDR3 sequence is CASSLGYTGTSGNTIYF. The CDR3 nucleotides are TGTGCCAGCAGCCTAGGGTATACCGGGACAAGCGGAAACACCATATATTTT.

The CDR3 DNA reads TGTGCCAGCAGCTTAGCGGAGGGGGCCGGGGAGCAGTACTTC. Amino acid sequence: CASSLAEGAGEQYF. The rearrangement joins TRBV7-9 to TRBJ2-7; tentative D call: TRBD1 (7 bases). The CDR3 loop spans 14 amino acids. Germline V gives CDR1 SEHNR, CDR2 FQNEAQ (reference sequence). Trimming left V 0 bases short and J 7 bases short, with 13 bases between. Complete variable domain (other parts from reference TRBV7-9 and TRBJ2-7): DTGVSQNPRHKITKRGQNVTFRCDPISEHNRLYWYRQTLGQGPEFLTYFQNEAQLEKSRLLSDRFSAERPKGSFSTLEIQRTEQGDSAMYLCASSLAEGAGEQYFGPGTRLTVT.

The V call is TRBV9, the J call TRBJ2-3; 11 bases map to TRBD1. Germline V gene lookup returns CDR1 SGDLS and CDR2 YYNGEE. The CDR3 sequence is 17 residues long. Germline trimming cut 6 bases from V and 8 bases from J; bases unmatched to any gene: 17. Here the CDR3 reads CASNPLSGTGGEGTQYF. The CDR3 DNA reads as TGTGCCAGCAACCCTCTATCCGGGACAGGGGGAGAGGGTACGCAGTATTTT. Based on the CDR3 plus reference TRBV9 and TRBJ2-3, the full variable domain is DSGVTQTPKHLITATGQRVTLRCSPRSGDLSVYWYQQSLDQGLQFLIQYYNGEERAKGNILERFSAQQFPDLHSELNLSSLELGDSALYFCASNPLSGTGGEGTQYFGPGTRLTVL.

The chain couples TRBV3-1 (or the pseudogene TRBV3-2) to TRBJ2-1; possibly TRBD1 for D (6 bases). The CDR3 totals 14 residues. V dropped 7 bases and J dropped 5 bases, with 15 bases sitting between them. Germline CDR1 and CDR2: LGHDT and YNNKEL (reference sequence). DNA of the CDR3: TGTGCCAGCACATTCTTAGGGGGTCACAATGAGCAGTTCTTC. Translated: CASTFLGGHNEQFF.

In this sample, this clone turned up a few times. The chain is built from TRBV14 and TRBJ2-7, with TRBD1 matching 7 bases. Germline CDR1 is SGHDN and CDR2 is FVKESK. There are 14 residues in the CDR3. The ends lost 3 bases at V and 5 bases at J; junction bases unmatched: 7. This CDR3 is CASSQGTALDEQYF. The CDR3, as DNA: TGTGCCAGCAGCCAGGGGACAGCCCTTGACGAGCAGTACTTC. Filled out from reference TRBV14 and TRBJ2-7, the complete variable domain reads EAGVTQFPSHSVIEKGQTVTLRCDPISGHDNLYWYRRVMGKEIKFLLHFVKESKQDESGMPNNRFLAERTGGTYSTLKVQPAELEDSGVYFCASSQGTALDEQYFGPGTRLTVT.

The chain uses TRBV4-3 and TRBJ2-7; TRBD2 agrees at 13 bases. V shed 4 bases, J shed 4 bases, and the junction held 1 base outside the gene matches. Looked up from germline, CDR1 is LGHNA and CDR2 is YSLEER. There are 14 residues in the CDR3. The CDR3 spells CASSRLAGGYEQYF. The CDR3 DNA reads as TGCGCCAGCAGCCGACTAGCGGGAGGTTACGAGCAGTACTTC.

V and J are TRBV6-4 and TRBJ2-2; a possible D gene is TRBD1 (5 bases). Trimming shortened V by 4 bases and J by 0 bases, and 6 bases separated the two germline ends. This CDR3 is 14 amino acids long. From germline, CDR1 is MRHNA and CDR2 SNTAGT. The CDR3: CASSVTANTGELFF. The DNA of the CDR3 is TGTGCCAGCAGTGTGACAGCGAACACCGGGGAGCTGTTTTTT.

The V gene is TRBV5-1, the J gene TRBJ1-6; 9 nucleotides line up with TRBD1. V lost 2 bases, J lost 9 bases, and 15 bases stayed unmatched. Looked up from germline, CDR1 is SGHRS and CDR2 is YFSETQ. This CDR3 contains 18 residues. This chain's CDR3 is CASSFRGQGQGPGSPLHF. In nucleotides, the CDR3 is TGCGCCAGCAGCTTCAGGGGACAGGGCCAAGGACCGGGTTCACCCCTCCACTTT.

The gene calls are TRBV7-3 and TRBJ1-1; the D gene is possibly TRBD1 (5 bases). V was pared by 1 base and J by 1 base, with 13 bases between. Germline V CDR1 and CDR2: SGHTA, FQGTGA. The CDR3 loop spans 16 amino acids. CDR3 sequence: CASSLMGGTPNTEAFF. CDR3 nucleotide sequence: TGTGCCAGCAGCTTAATGGGGGGGACTCCGAACACTGAAGCTTTCTTT.

The chain has TRBV30 and TRBJ2-2; perhaps TRBD2 as D (6 bases). The germline V gene has CDR1 GTSNPN and CDR2 SVGIG (reference sequence). There are 13 residues in the CDR3. V was pared by 5 bases and J by 1 base, with 8 bases between. CDR3 region: CAWARENTGELFF. The DNA of the CDR3 is TGTGCCTGGGCGCGGGAGAACACCGGGGAGCTGTTTTTT.